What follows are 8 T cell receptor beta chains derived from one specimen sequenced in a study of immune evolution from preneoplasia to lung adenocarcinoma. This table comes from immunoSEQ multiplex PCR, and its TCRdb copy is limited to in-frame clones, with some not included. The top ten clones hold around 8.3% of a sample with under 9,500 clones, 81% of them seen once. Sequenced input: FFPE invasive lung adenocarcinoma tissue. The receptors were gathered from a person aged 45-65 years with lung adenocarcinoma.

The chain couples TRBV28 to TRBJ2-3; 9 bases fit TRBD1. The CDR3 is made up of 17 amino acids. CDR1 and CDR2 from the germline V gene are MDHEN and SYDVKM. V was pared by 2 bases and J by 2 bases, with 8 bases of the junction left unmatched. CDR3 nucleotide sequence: TGTGCCAGCAGTTTAAGGATACGGGACAGGGCCACAGATACGCAGTATTTT. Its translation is CASSLRIRDRATDTQYF.

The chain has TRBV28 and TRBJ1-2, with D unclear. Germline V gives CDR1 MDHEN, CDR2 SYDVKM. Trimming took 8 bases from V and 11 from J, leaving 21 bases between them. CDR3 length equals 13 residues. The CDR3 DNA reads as TGTGCCAGCGGCGGAGGACGGGAGGGAAAATACACCTTC. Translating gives CASGGGREGKYTF.

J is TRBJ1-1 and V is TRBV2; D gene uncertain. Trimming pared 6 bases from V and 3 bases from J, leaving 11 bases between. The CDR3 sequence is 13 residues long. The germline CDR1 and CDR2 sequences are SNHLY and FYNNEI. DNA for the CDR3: TGTGCCAGCAGGCTGTACTATGACACTGAAGCTTTCTTT. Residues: CASRLYYDTEAFF. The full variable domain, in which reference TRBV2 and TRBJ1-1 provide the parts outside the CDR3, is EPEVTQTPSHQVTQMGQEVILRCVPISNHLYFYWYRQILGQKVEFLVSFYNNEISEKSEIFDDQFSVERPDGSNFTLKIRSTKLEDSAMYFCASRLYYDTEAFFGQGTRLTVV.

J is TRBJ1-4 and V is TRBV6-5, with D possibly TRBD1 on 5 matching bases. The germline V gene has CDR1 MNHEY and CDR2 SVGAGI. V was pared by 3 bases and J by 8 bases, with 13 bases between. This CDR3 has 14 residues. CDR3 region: CASSYLGEREKLFF. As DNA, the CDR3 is TGTGCCAGCAGTTATTTGGGGGAGAGGGAAAAACTGTTTTTT.

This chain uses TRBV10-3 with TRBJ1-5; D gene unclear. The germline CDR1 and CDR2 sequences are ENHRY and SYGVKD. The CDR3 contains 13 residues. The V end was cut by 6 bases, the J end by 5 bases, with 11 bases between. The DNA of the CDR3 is TGTGCCATCAGGTTTGGGGTTGATCAGCCCCAGCATTTT. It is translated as CAIRFGVDQPQHF.

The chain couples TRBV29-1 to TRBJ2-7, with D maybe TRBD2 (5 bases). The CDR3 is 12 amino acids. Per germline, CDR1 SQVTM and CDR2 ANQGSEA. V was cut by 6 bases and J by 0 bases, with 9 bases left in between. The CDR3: CSVLGSSYEQYF. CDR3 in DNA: TGCAGCGTGTTGGGGAGCTCCTACGAGCAGTACTTC.

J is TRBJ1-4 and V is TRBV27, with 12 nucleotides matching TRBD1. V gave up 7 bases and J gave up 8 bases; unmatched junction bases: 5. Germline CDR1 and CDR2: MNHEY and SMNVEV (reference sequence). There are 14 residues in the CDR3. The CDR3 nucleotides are TGTGCCAGCACCCCTGGGACAGGGGGCGAAAAACTGTTTTTT. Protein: CASTPGTGGEKLFF.

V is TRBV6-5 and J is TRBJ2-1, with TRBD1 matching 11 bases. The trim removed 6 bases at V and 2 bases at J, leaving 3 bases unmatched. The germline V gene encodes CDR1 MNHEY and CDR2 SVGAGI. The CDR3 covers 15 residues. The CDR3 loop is CASSLDRGPYNEQFF. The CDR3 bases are TGTGCCAGCAGCCTGGACAGGGGGCCCTACAATGAGCAGTTCTTC.